The 7 T cell receptor beta chains given below trace back to one sample, sequenced in a study of blood T cells in healthy people across ages. A sample-barcoded 5' primer and a J-beta primer mix were used in a second PCR of roughly 7 to 11 cycles. Via MiXCR, TCRdb re-called the 5' RACE reads, giving one row per CDR3 protein. The repertoire consists of fewer than 1,000,000 distinct CDR3 sequences, with about 47% occurring once and the leading ten covering 15% to 20%. The sample taken for sequencing was blood. The receptors were gathered from an elderly man in good health.

The V and J genes are TRBV5-1 and TRBJ2-7; possible D gene TRBD1, 5 bases. Germline V gene lookup returns CDR1 SGHRS and CDR2 YFSETQ. Trimming took 9 bases from V and 2 from J, leaving 9 bases between them. The CDR3 is 11 residues long. CDR3 protein: CAKPDTYEQYF. The CDR3 DNA follows: TGCGCCAAGCCGGACACCTACGAGCAGTACTTC.

The chain links TRBV12-3 or TRBV12-4 to TRBJ1-5; D gene ambiguous. The V and J ends lost 3 bases and 0 bases respectively, with 9 bases between them. CDR3 length: 15 amino acids. This CDR3 reads CASSFGQLSNQPQHF. The CDR3 nucleotides are TGTGCCAGCAGTTTCGGGCAGCTTAGCAATCAGCCCCAGCATTTT.

The CDR3 region is CAGGTNSYEQYF. The CDR3 DNA reads TGTGCCGGGGGGACGAACTCCTACGAGCAGTACTTC. V and J are TRBV2 and TRBJ2-7; perhaps TRBD2 as D (6 bases). The ends were cut back, 11 bases at V and 0 bases at J, with 11 bases in the middle. This CDR3 contains 12 residues. Germline V gene lookup returns CDR1 SNHLY and CDR2 FYNNEI.

There are a few counts of this clonotype. The CDR3 DNA reads as TGTGCCAGCAGCTCCGAGGGCACTGGCAATGAGCAGTTCTTC. This gives the protein CASSSEGTGNEQFF. The chain employs TRBV7-8 and TRBJ2-1, with D possibly being TRBD2 (5 bases). CDR3 size: 14 residues. Per germline, CDR1 SGHVS and CDR2 FQNEAQ. The ends were cut back, 4 bases at V and 6 bases at J, with 13 bases in the middle.

This clonotype was picked up a small number of times. This sequence joins TRBV2 and TRBJ2-7; D not certain. The CDR3 is 12 residues long. Trimming shortened V by 6 bases and J by 4 bases, and 10 bases separated the two germline ends. Germline lookup yields CDR1 SNHLY and CDR2 FYNNEI. CDR3 sequence reads: CASRADEYEQYF. CDR3 nucleotides: TGTGCCAGCAGGGCAGATGAATACGAGCAGTACTTC.

V gene TRBV24-1 combines with J gene TRBJ2-3; 10 bases align to TRBD1. This CDR3 spans 17 amino acids. CDR1 KGHDR and CDR2 SFDVKD come from the germline V gene. The V gene end was trimmed by 2 bases and the J gene end by 0 bases; junction bases not matched to a gene: 4. The CDR3 sequence is CATSDSGTGESTDTQYF. CDR3 DNA: TGTGCCACCAGTGATTCAGGGACAGGGGAAAGCACAGATACGCAGTATTTT.

Regarding this clonotype: The junction departs from germline at one end; a sequencing error may be responsible. This chain joins TRBV25-1 and TRBJ2-5, with TRBD1 matching over 9 bases. The germline gives CDR1 MGHDK, CDR2 SYGVNS. CDR3 length equals 16 residues. CDR3 in DNA: TGTGCCAGCAGTGACCCCGGGACAGGGAAGGGGGAGACCCCGTACTTC. This encodes CASSDPGTGKGETPYF.